The following is a TCR beta chain sequence with its context. The sample comes from a study of blood T cell repertoires in COVID-19. The wider study: Researchers got acute and convalescent COVID-19 samples from the United States, Italy and Spain. The cDNA or gDNA used as material had been derived from T cells, B-cell-depleted T cells, or PBMCs.

There are 14 residues in the CDR3. V was cut by 3 bases and J by 11 bases, with 19 bases left in between. Germline V gives CDR1 DFQATT, CDR2 SNEGSKA (reference sequence). Clones were read by immunoSEQ multiplex PCR, and TCRdb kept only the in-frame ones, dropping some. Of about 140,000 clones detected, 65% to 90% appear once; the ten largest clones hold around 8.8%. V gene TRBV20-1 combines with J gene TRBJ1-4, with D possibly TRBD1 on 5 matching bases. The receptor was isolated from a human donor in a cohort sampled during active COVID-19. The sample consisted of peripheral blood. The DNA of the CDR3 is TGCAGTGCTAGTTTTCAGGGCCCTAGTGGGAAACTGTTTTTT. Translating gives CSASFQGPSGKLFF.